The rows below give T cell receptor beta chains drawn from one sample of a study of blood T cell repertoires in COVID-19. Clones were sequenced by immunoSEQ multiplex PCR, and TCRdb holds only the in-frame ones, with some missing. The sample records tens of thousands of clones, over 80% being singletons. Sequencing was done on a sample of peripheral blood. The receptors here all came from a man between 65 and 85 years old with acute or convalescent COVID-19. The CDR3 runs from the conserved cysteine through the conserved F or W. Rows may omit the clone size; those that give it use once, few, many or a size class.

CDR3aa,abundance,v_gene,j_gene
CASSSTGPGETQYF,.,TRBV11-2,TRBJ2-5
CAWSAAGPGGEKLFF,.,TRBV30,TRBJ1-4
CASSSFSGANVLTF,.,TRBV6-2/TRBV6-3,TRBJ2-6
CASSFGTGELFF,.,TRBV5-1,TRBJ2-2
CASSIDRGNQPQHF,.,TRBV7-8,TRBJ1-5
CASRRTGTGEGNEQFF,.,TRBV10-1,TRBJ2-1
CASTWGDSPLHF,.,TRBV12-3/TRBV12-4,TRBJ1-6
CASNLGDRGNYGYTF,.,TRBV6-6,TRBJ1-2
CASSPGILDGLHQPQHF,.,TRBV4-1,TRBJ1-5
CASSLQGATEAFF,few,TRBV12-3/TRBV12-4,TRBJ1-1
CASSLDRQSDEQYF,.,TRBV7-7,TRBJ2-7
CASREDRVDGYTF,.,TRBV6-6,TRBJ1-2
CASNLWGKTYEQYF,.,TRBV28,TRBJ2-7
CASSIEVGQYSNQPQHF,.,TRBV19,TRBJ1-5
CASSQTGGTGAEAFF,.,TRBV9,TRBJ1-1
CASSLGRSIGEQYF,once,TRBV5-1,TRBJ2-7
CASSHGTGQEKLFF,.,TRBV4-2,TRBJ1-4
CASSPTQGITEAFF,many,TRBV7-8,TRBJ1-1
CASSLVLVGLADTDTQYF,.,TRBV7-2,TRBJ2-3
CASSQLGTSGVFDTQYF,.,TRBV7-9,TRBJ2-3
CASSMGLAASYEQYF,.,TRBV19,TRBJ2-7
CASSPLTGGETQYF,.,TRBV5-1,TRBJ2-5
CASSSQGELFF,.,TRBV6-2/TRBV6-3,TRBJ2-2
CASSLTLAGGLEQFF,many,TRBV5-1,TRBJ2-1
CASSREGANQPQHF,.,TRBV19,TRBJ1-5
CASSPPSDSRPGELFF,.,TRBV5-1,TRBJ2-2
CASSYSPHGVGTEAFF,.,TRBV6-5,TRBJ1-1
CASSQKVDWF,.,TRBV21-1,TRBJ2-4
CASSLSRGRNSPLHF,.,TRBV28,TRBJ1-6
CASRGTNQPQHF,.,TRBV10-2,TRBJ1-5
CASSLPGGSGGDTQYF,.,TRBV4-1,TRBJ2-3
CASLGEQNGYTF,.,TRBV28,TRBJ1-2
CASSSGLTPDTQYF,.,TRBV14,TRBJ2-3
CASSDEGRYGYTF,.,TRBV10-2,TRBJ1-2
CASSLSPGDPDTQYF,.,TRBV7-6,TRBJ2-3
CATSRGLGTGNEKLFF,.,TRBV15,TRBJ1-4
CASSLEGGNTEAFF,.,TRBV11-3,TRBJ1-1
CASSFGTANTEAFF,.,TRBV5-8,TRBJ1-1
CASSLTGYEQYF,few,TRBV5-6,TRBJ2-7
CASRDGTGGSAYEQYF,.,TRBV28,TRBJ2-7